Shown below are 9 T cell receptor beta chains from a single sample sequenced in a study of blood T cell repertoires in COVID-19. The method was immunoSEQ multiplex PCR; TCRdb's version includes in-frame clones alone and lacks a portion of them. The sample consists of 40,000 to 50,000 clones, 85% to 90% of them appearing once. Specimen: PBMCs or T cells enriched from blood (not recorded which). These receptors all come from a woman between 50 and 59 years old who had recovered from COVID-19.

This chain connects TRBV3-1 (or the pseudogene TRBV3-2) to TRBJ1-1; D ambiguous. Germline V gene sequence: CDR1 LGHDT, CDR2 YNNKEL (reference sequence). CDR3 length equals 12 residues. With 5 bases removed from V and 5 bases from J, the gap between germline ends came to 9 bases. CDR3 coding DNA: TGTGCCAGCAGCAGCCCGGGAACTGAAGCTTTCTTT. The encoded protein is CASSSPGTEAFF.

The rearrangement joins TRBV2 to TRBJ2-3; D possibly corresponds to TRBD2 (6 bases). This CDR3 has 14 residues. Between the trimmed V and J ends, which lost 4 bases and 2 bases, there was a span of 10 bases. The germline V gene encodes CDR1 SNHLY and CDR2 FYNNEI. The CDR3 region is CASSGRGYTDTQYF. CDR3 DNA: TGTGCCAGCAGTGGGAGGGGATACACAGATACGCAGTATTTT.

The rearrangement uses TRBV27 and TRBJ1-1; D might be TRBD1 (6 bases). V was trimmed by 3 bases and J by 5 bases, leaving 16 bases between them. CDR1 is MNHEY, CDR2 SMNVEV, per germline (reference sequence). This CDR3 is 15 amino acids long. CDR3 region: CASSFGTSGSTEAFF. The CDR3 region has the DNA TGTGCCAGCAGTTTCGGGACATCTGGCTCTACTGAAGCTTTCTTT.

This chain uses TRBV9 with TRBJ2-2, with D possibly TRBD2 on 5 matching bases. CDR1 and CDR2 from the germline V gene are SGDLS and YYNGEE. Trimming took 3 bases from V and 5 from J, leaving 14 bases between them. CDR3 length equals 15 residues. This chain's CDR3 is CASSGRWTGTGELFF. The CDR3 bases are TGTGCCAGCAGCGGAAGGTGGACTGGAACCGGGGAGCTGTTTTTT.

CDR3 loop: CASSPQASGIIGEQFF. The CDR3 bases are TGTGCCAGCAGCCCCCAGGCTAGCGGGATAATAGGTGAGCAGTTCTTC. The chain recombines TRBV7-9 with TRBJ2-1; 9 bases match TRBD2. Germline loops: CDR1 SEHNR, CDR2 FQNEAQ (reference sequence). This CDR3 has 16 amino acids. V shed 5 bases and J 9 bases; nucleotides not matched to a gene: 14.

This sequence joins TRBV5-1 and TRBJ1-2, with 12 nucleotides matching TRBD1. J was trimmed by 8 bases and V by 4 bases; bases with no gene match: 6. CDR3 length: 14 residues. CDR1 and CDR2 (germline): SGHRS, YFSETQ. The CDR3 DNA reads TGCGCCAGCAGCGTGGGACAGGGGGCTTCAGGCTACACCTTC. Amino acids: CASSVGQGASGYTF.

The chain couples TRBV13 to TRBJ2-1; 8 bases align to TRBD1. V lost 5 bases to trimming and J lost 0 bases; unmatched junction nucleotides: 3. The CDR3 contains 15 residues. Germline CDR1 reads PRHDT; CDR2 reads FYEKMQ (reference sequence). CDR3 coding DNA: TGTGCCAGCAGCCCCGACAGGGGCTCCTACAATGAGCAGTTCTTC. This sequence encodes CASSPDRGSYNEQFF.

The genes are TRBV7-9 and TRBJ2-3; 7 bases are shared with TRBD1. There are 14 residues in the CDR3. V shed 3 bases, J shed 6 bases, and the junction held 6 bases outside the gene matches. Germline loops: CDR1 SEHNR, CDR2 FQNEAQ (reference sequence). This chain's CDR3 is CASSFGQVEDTQYF. The CDR3 nucleotides read TGTGCCAGCAGCTTTGGACAGGTTGAGGATACGCAGTATTTT.

V and J are TRBV2 and TRBJ2-5; 7 bases line up with TRBD2. Germline trimming cut 6 bases from V and 7 bases from J; bases unmatched to any gene: 11. There are 14 residues in the CDR3. Germline loops: CDR1 SNHLY, CDR2 FYNNEI. In DNA form, the CDR3 reads TGTGCCAGCAGGGAGAGGGAGGGAAGTGTGACCCAGTACTTC. Translation gives CASREREGSVTQYF.